The clone carrying this T cell receptor beta chain has just a few counts. The junction shows a germline mismatch at one end, possibly a read error. Germline CDR1 and CDR2: DFQATT and SNEGSKA (reference sequence). The CDR3 has 15 amino acids. These data belong to a study of blood T cells in healthy people across ages. Study background: Per two T cells, template switching captured roughly one barcoded beta molecule.

Each sample had at least 7 million PBMCs isolated. A second 7 to 11 cycle PCR used barcoded and J-beta primers. A template-switch adaptor that had 12 random nucleotides put a tag on each cDNA molecule. Per-sample output comprised a minimum of 2.5 million paired-end reads containing CDR3. TCRdb ran MiXCR on the 5' RACE reads and lists one entry per CDR3 protein. The table has some 1.7 million distinct CDR3 sequences, roughly 27% seen once. The sequence was collected from a woman aged 25 to 39 in good health. The specimen was blood. V is TRBV20-1 and J is TRBJ2-4, with 8 bases identical to TRBD2. TRBJ2-7 explains the end of the DNA better; the J call may be wrong. CDR3 amino acids: CSAREGGTSRDEQYF. Here the CDR3 DNA reads TGCAGTGCCAGAGAGGGTGGGACTAGTCGCGACGAGCAGTACTTC.